There are a few counts of the clone carrying this T cell receptor (beta chain). Its antigen is as yet unknown. The investigators reverse transcribed all of the isolated RNA, so they sequenced expressed TCRB transcripts. The assay was immunoSEQ multiplex PCR, and TCRdb's table has in-frame clones only and misses some. Of 600,000 or so clones listed, about an eighth are singletons. This entry is derived from a study of beta chain features in type 1 diabetes. As for the study in general: The study found patients and healthy donors alike in age, gender and cell yields.

Whole-study findings and limits: Patients with type 1 diabetes carried fewer insertions and had more deletions at their VDJ junctions. Small HLA sub-analyses could not settle whether HLA shapes TCRB rearrangement. Shorter TCRB CDR3s, moderately but significantly so, were found in Type 1 diabetes patients in all four CD4+ subsets. Cells that show high TCR expression could be over-represented by cDNA sequencing.

The CDR3 consists of 16 residues. Germline V gene sequence: CDR1 SGHRS, CDR2 YFSETQ. Trimming stripped 4 bases from V and 1 base from J, with 17 bases between. This clonotype originated in a man between 25 and 39 years old with type 1 diabetes. V usage is TRBV5-1 and J usage is TRBJ1-1, with D tentatively TRBD1 (6 bases). The sequenced material came from naive CD4+ T cells from blood. This chain's CDR3 is CASSPIGQPSNTEAFF. The CDR3 region has the DNA TGCGCCAGCAGCCCCATTGGACAGCCCTCGAACACTGAAGCTTTCTTT.